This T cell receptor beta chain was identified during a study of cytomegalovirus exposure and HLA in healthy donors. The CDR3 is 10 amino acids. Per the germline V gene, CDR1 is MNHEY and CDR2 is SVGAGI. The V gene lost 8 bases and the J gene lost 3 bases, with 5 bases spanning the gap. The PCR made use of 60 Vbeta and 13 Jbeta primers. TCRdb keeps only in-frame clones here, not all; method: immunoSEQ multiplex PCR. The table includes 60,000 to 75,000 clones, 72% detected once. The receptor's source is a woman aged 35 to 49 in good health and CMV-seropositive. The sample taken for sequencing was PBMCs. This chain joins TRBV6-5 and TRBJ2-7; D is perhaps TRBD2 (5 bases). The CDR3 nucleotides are TGTGCCAGCCGGGACTACGAGCAGTACTTC. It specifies CASRDYEQYF.